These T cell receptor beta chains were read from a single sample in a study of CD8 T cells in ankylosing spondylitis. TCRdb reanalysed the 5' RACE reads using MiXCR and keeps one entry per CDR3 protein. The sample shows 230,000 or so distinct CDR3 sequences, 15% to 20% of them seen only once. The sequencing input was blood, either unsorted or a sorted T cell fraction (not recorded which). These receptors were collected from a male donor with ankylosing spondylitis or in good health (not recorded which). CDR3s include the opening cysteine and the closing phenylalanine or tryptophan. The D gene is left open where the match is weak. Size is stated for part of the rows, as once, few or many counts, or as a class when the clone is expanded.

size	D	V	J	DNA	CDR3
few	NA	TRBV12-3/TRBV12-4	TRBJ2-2	TGTGCCAGCAGGGCCCTAGATTTCCCCACCGGGGAGCTGTTTTTT	CASRALDFPTGELFF
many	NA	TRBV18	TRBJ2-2	TGTGCCAGCTCACCAAGGGACGACGCAACCGGGGAGCTGTTTTTT	CASSPRDDATGELFF
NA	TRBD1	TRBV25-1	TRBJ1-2	TGTGCCAGCGGAAGTGGGACAGGGGGACCTTATGGCTACACCTTC	CASGSGTGGPYGYTF
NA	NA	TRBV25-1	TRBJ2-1	TGTGCCAGCAGTGAATCCATGGTCCCGAATGAGCAGTTCTTC	CASSESMVPNEQFF
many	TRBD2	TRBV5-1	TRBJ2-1	TGCGCCAGCAGCCCAGCGGGAAGCTCCTACAATGAGCAGTTCTTC	CASSPAGSSYNEQFF
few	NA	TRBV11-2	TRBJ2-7	TGTGCCAGCAGCTTAGACAGGGGGTTTAGCGGGCTCGTAAACTACGAGCAGTACTTC	CASSLDRGFSGLVNYEQYF
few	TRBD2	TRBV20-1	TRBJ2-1	TGCAGTGCTAGAGATCTCGTAGCGGGAGGGCCCCATGAGCAGTTCTTC	CSARDLVAGGPHEQFF
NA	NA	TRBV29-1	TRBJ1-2	TGCAGCGTTGTAACCTTGGCGGCTAAAGGGGGCTATGGCTACACCTTC	CSVVTLAAKGGYGYTF
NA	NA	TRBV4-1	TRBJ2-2	TGCGCCAGCAGCCAAGGGGGACACGTGAACACCGGGGAGCTGTTTTTT	CASSQGGHVNTGELFF
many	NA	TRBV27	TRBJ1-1	TGTGCCAGCAGTTTATCAGGGCAGACTGAAGCTTTCTTT	CASSLSGQTEAFF
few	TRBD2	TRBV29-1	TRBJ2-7	TGCAGCGTTGGGAGGCGGGAGGGTATCGAGCAGTACTTC	CSVGRREGIEQYF
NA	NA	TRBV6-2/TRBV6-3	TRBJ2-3	TGTGCCAGCAGTTACGCTTTAACTAGTACGGATACGCAGTATTTT	CASSYALTSTDTQYF
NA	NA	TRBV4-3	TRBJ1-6	TGCGCCAGCAGCCATGGAAACAGGGTGGGGAATTCACCCCTCCACTTT	CASSHGNRVGNSPLHF
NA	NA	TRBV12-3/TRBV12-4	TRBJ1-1	TGTGCCAGCAGAACCTACAGGGCCCGCGCTTTCTTT	CASRTYRARAFF
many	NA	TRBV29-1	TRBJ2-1	TGCAGCGTTGAACTATACAATGAGCAGTTCTTC	CSVELYNEQFF
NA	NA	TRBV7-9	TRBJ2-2	TGTGCCAGCAGCTTAGAATACAGCCCCACCGGGGAGCTGTTTTTT	CASSLEYSPTGELFF
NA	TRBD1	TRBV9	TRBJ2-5	TGTGCCAGCAGCGTAGAAGGGGGCGCGGGAGAGACCCAGTACTTC	CASSVEGGAGETQYF
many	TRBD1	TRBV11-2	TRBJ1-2	TGTGCCAGCAGCTTGGGAATCGACAGGGGCGACGGCTACACCTTC	CASSLGIDRGDGYTF
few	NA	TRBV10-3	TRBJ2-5	TGTGCCATCAGTGACCGGGACTACCAAGAGACCCAGTACTTC	CAISDRDYQETQYF
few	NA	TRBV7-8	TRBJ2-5	TGTGCCAGCGGATCGGGAATTGAAGAGACCCAGTACTTC	CASGSGIEETQYF
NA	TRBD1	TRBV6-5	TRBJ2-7	TGTGCCAGCAGTTACGTGGACAGGGCGTACGAGCAGTACTTC	CASSYVDRAYEQYF
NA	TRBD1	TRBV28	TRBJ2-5	TGTGCCAGCAGTCAAGTCCCCGGGACAGAAAAAGAGACCCAGTACTTC	CASSQVPGTEKETQYF
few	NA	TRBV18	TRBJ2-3	TGTGCCAGCTCACCACCGGAGGGGCCAGATACGCAGTATTTT	CASSPPEGPDTQYF
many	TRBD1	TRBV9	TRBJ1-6	TGTGCCAGCAGCGCGACAGGGACCTATAATTCACCCCTCCACTTT	CASSATGTYNSPLHF
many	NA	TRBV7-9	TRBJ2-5	TGTGCCAGCAGCACCTACCGGGACGAAGAGACCCAGTACTTC	CASSTYRDEETQYF
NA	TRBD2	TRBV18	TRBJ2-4	TGTGCCAGCTCACCACTCCGACTAGCGGGAGTATTGGACATTCAGTACTTC	CASSPLRLAGVLDIQYF
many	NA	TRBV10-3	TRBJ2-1	TGTGCCATCACCTCGGACAGCAATGAGCAGTTCTTC	CAITSDSNEQFF
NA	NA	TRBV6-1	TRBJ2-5	TGTGCCAGCAGTCCCCTCCGGGGCGGAGAGACCCAGTACTTC	CASSPLRGGETQYF
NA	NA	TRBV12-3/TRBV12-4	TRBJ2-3	TGTGCCAGCAGTTTCGTTGGCCGCACAGATACGCAGTATTTT	CASSFVGRTDTQYF
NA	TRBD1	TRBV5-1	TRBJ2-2	TGCGCCAGCAGTGGGACAGGGGGTTTCCCTAGGGGGAACACCGGGGAGCTGTTTTTT	CASSGTGGFPRGNTGELFF
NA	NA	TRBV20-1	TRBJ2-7	TGCAGTGCTAGCTTATTTACAGGGAATCTCGACGAGCAGTACTTC	CSASLFTGNLDEQYF
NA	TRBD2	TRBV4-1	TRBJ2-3	TGCGCCAGCAGCCAAGGGGCTAGCGGCCCCAGGCAGTATTTT	CASSQGASGPRQYF
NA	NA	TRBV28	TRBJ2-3	TGTGCCAGCAGTTCTGCCCGGGACACTCAAAGAGAGACAGATACGCAGTATTTT	CASSSARDTQRETDTQYF
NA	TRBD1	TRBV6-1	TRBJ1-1	TGTGCCAGCAGTCGATCCGGGACAGGGGGCACTGAAGCTTTCTTT	CASSRSGTGGTEAFF
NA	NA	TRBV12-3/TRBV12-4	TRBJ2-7	TGTGCCAGCAGTTTGCCCCCCTACTATAGCGGAAGCTCCTACGAGCAGTACTTC	CASSLPPYYSGSSYEQYF
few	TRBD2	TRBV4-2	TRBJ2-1	TGTGCCAGCAGCCAAGAACCTAGCGGAAGCTCCTACAATGAGCAGTTCTTC	CASSQEPSGSSYNEQFF
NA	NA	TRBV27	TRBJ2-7	TGTGCCAGCAGTTCAACGGGACACAAAGGCGAGCAGTACTTC	CASSSTGHKGEQYF
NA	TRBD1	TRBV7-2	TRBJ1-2	TGTGCCAGCAGCCATACAGGGGGCGGTTTCTATGGCTACACCTTC	CASSHTGGGFYGYTF
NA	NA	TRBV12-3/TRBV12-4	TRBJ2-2	NA	CASSSSDYSNTGELFF
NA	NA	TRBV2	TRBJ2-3	TGTGCCAGCAGTGGAGGAGTATGGGACAGCACAGATACGCAGTATTTT	CASSGGVWDSTDTQYF
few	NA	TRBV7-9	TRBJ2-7	TGTGCCAGCAGCTTATTGAGAGAAGAATTCTCCTACGAGCAGTACTTC	CASSLLREEFSYEQYF
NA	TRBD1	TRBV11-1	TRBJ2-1	TGTGCCAGCAGCTACCCCCAGGGGGCCGTCTACAATGAGCAGTTCTTC	CASSYPQGAVYNEQFF
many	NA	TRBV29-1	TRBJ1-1	TGCAGCGTTGGACAGGAGAACACTGAAGCTTTCTTT	CSVGQENTEAFF
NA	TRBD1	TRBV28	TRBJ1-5	TGTGCCAGCAGCCTTAGGGGGACAGCCTCTCATAGCAATCAGCCCCAGCATTTT	CASSLRGTASHSNQPQHF
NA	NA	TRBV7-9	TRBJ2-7	TGTGCCAGCAGCCCGACGGTTGAGACCTACGAGCAGTACTTC	CASSPTVETYEQYF
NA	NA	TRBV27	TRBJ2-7	TGTGCCAGCAGTTTAAGTCTCGGGGCCTACGAGCAGTACTTC	CASSLSLGAYEQYF
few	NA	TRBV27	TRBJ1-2	TGTGCCAGCAGTTCCGGGGCTCTCGACTATGGCTACACCTTC	CASSSGALDYGYTF
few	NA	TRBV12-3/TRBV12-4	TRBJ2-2	TGTGCCACCCGGGGCGGGGAGCTGTTTTTT	CATRGGELFF
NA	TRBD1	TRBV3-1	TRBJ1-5	TGTGCCAGCAGCCAAACAGGGGACGTTCAGCCCCAGCATTTT	CASSQTGDVQPQHF
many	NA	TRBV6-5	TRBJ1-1	TGTGCCAGCCACCAACAGGGTAGTGAAGCTTTCTTT	CASHQQGSEAFF
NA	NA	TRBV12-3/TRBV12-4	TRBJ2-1	TGTGCCAGCAGTTTTTACGGGAGAGACTACAATGAGCAGTTCTTC	CASSFYGRDYNEQFF
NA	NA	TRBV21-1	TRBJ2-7	TGTGCCAGCAGCAAAGCCCGGGGTTTTCTTATGACCGGGCAGTACTTC	CASSKARGFLMTGQYF
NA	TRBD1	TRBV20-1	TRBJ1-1	TGCAGTGCTAGCCCAGGGGGGTACACTGAAGCTTTCTTT	CSASPGGYTEAFF
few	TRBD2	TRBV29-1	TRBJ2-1	TGCAGCGTTGACCCGGGGGGGAATGAGCAGTTCTTC	CSVDPGGNEQFF